The clone carrying this T cell receptor beta chain was recorded only once. Study processing details: By means of reference gene primer amplification, nucleated cell counts were estimated. Some clones are missing from TCRdb's copy, which holds only in-frame ones; the method was immunoSEQ multiplex PCR. V, J and clone size are taken as reported in that table, and D and trimming were inferred from the DNA itself. The sample contains 200,000 to 250,000 clones, roughly 80% of which appear only once. The length of the CDR3 is 14 residues. In germline, CDR1 is SGHKS, CDR2 YYEKEE (reference sequence). With 5 bases clipped from V and 3 bases from J, the junction kept 7 bases outside the gene matches. The record originates from a study of blood T cell repertoires in COVID-19. Study-level background: Sites in the United States, Italy and Spain provided acute and convalescent COVID-19 samples. The analysed material was cDNA or gDNA that came from T cells, B-cell-depleted T cells, or PBMCs.

This clonotype originated in a woman between 65 and 79 years old with acute or convalescent COVID-19. The sample consisted of peripheral blood. V is TRBV5-5 and J is TRBJ2-7; 8 bases line up with TRBD1. The DNA for the CDR3 is TGTGCCAGCAGTTACGGACAGGGTAACTACGAGCAGTACTTC. Encoded protein: CASSYGQGNYEQYF.